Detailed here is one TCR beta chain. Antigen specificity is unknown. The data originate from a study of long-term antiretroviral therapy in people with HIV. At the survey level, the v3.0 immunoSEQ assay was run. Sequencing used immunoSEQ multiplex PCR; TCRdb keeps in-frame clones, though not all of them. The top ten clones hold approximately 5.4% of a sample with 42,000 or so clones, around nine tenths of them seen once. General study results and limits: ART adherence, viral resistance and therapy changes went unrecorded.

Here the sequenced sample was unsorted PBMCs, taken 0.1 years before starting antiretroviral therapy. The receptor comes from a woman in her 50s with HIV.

CDR3 sequence reads: CAATRQGSRGYTF. The CDR3 bases are TGTGCCGCCACCCGACAGGGATCGAGGGGCTACACCTTC. The chain is built from TRBV30 and TRBJ1-2; TRBD1 matches at 7 bases. The length of the CDR3 is 13 residues. Germline-derived CDR1 and CDR2 are GTSNPN and SVGIG (reference sequence). The V and J ends lost 8 bases and 8 bases, in that order; junction bases with no gene match: 14.